Presented here are 20 T cell receptor beta chains from one specimen sequenced in a study of PD-1 blockade in classical Hodgkin lymphoma. Relapse was seen in all patients after autologous stem cell transplantation, and brentuximab vedotin exposure was variable. Clones were sequenced by immunoSEQ multiplex PCR, and TCRdb holds only the in-frame ones, with some missing. The table records about 21,000 clones, about 64% of them present only once. The sequences come from peripheral blood mononuclear cells (PBMCs), collected at baseline. All receptors derive from a human donor with classical Hodgkin lymphoma.

The chain links TRBV5-1 to TRBJ2-3, with D perhaps matching TRBD1 (5 bases). Germline values: CDR1 SGHRS, CDR2 YFSETQ. This CDR3 has 14 amino acids. The V gene lost 3 bases and the J gene lost 1 base, with 9 bases spanning the gap. This CDR3 is CASSSPQGTDTQYF. CDR3 DNA sequence: TGCGCCAGCAGCTCACCACAGGGCACAGATACGCAGTATTTT.

This chain connects TRBV7-9 to TRBJ1-5; D is unclear. The CDR3 contains 12 residues. The germline V and J ends were trimmed by 1 base and 6 bases, with 4 bases remaining between them. In germline, CDR1 is SEHNR, CDR2 FQNEAQ (reference sequence). The CDR3 region has the DNA TGTGCCAGCAGCTTAGGCAGTCAGCCCCAGCATTTT. Translated: CASSLGSQPQHF.

J is TRBJ2-2 and V is TRBV9; 7 positions agree with TRBD1. The CDR3 consists of 15 residues. The germline gives CDR1 SGDLS, CDR2 YYNGEE. The trim removed 4 bases at V and 6 bases at J, leaving 9 bases unmatched. CDR3 residues: CASSLFTGVAGELFF. CDR3 coding DNA: TGTGCCAGCAGCCTTTTCACAGGGGTCGCCGGGGAGCTGTTTTTT.

V gene TRBV4-1 combines with J gene TRBJ2-7, with TRBD2 matching over 7 bases. Germline V gene lookup returns CDR1 MGHRA and CDR2 YSYEKL. The CDR3 extends over 15 amino acids. J was trimmed by 1 base and V by 2 bases; bases with no gene match: 5. CDR3 region: CASSQRGSESYEQYF. The DNA of the CDR3 is TGCGCCAGCAGCCAACGCGGGAGTGAGTCCTACGAGCAGTACTTC.

This clone was recorded a few times. The chain recombines TRBV6-6 with TRBJ1-6, with TRBD1 as a possible D gene (5 bases). The CDR3 totals 16 residues. V lost 3 bases and J 3 bases, leaving 12 bases between the germline ends. The V gene's germline CDR1 is MNHNY and CDR2 SVGAGI (reference sequence). CDR3 coding DNA: TGTGCCAGCAGTTATCACCGGGACGGCTATAATTCACCCCTCCACTTT. Encoded protein: CASSYHRDGYNSPLHF.

This chain uses TRBV5-1 with TRBJ2-7; 7 bases are a match to TRBD1. Germline loops: CDR1 SGHRS, CDR2 YFSETQ. With V trimmed by 4 bases and J by 3 bases, 4 bases remained unmatched. The CDR3 runs to 13 residues. CDR3 sequence (DNA): TGCGCCAGCAGCCCGGGACAGATCTACGAGCAGTACTTC. Encoded protein: CASSPGQIYEQYF.

As regards this clone: Other DNA sequences within the sample encode an identical CDR3. CDR3 loop: CASSYSRQTYEQYF. The CDR3 region has the DNA TGTGCCAGCAGTTACTCGAGGCAGACTTACGAGCAGTACTTC. This chain joins TRBV6-5 and TRBJ2-7, with D uncertain. This CDR3 spans 14 amino acids. CDR1 and CDR2 (germline): MNHEY, SVGAGI. V gave up 0 bases and J gave up 4 bases, with 10 bases separating them.

This clone was seen a few times. The chain uses TRBV30 and TRBJ2-3, with a weak D call TRBD1 (6 bases). Deletions cut 4 bases from V and 0 bases from J, with 14 bases between. This CDR3 spans 15 amino acids. Germline-derived CDR1 and CDR2 are GTSNPN and SVGIG (reference sequence). CDR3 residues: CAWTRDTFSTDTQYF. For the CDR3, the DNA is TGTGCCTGGACTCGGGACACCTTCAGCACAGATACGCAGTATTTT. The complete variable domain, with remaining parts taken from reference TRBV30 and TRBJ2-3, reads SQTIHQWPATLVQPVGSPLSLECTVEGTSNPNLYWYRQAAGRGLQLLFYSVGIGQISSEVPQNLSASRPQDRQFILSSKKLLLSDSGFYLCAWTRDTFSTDTQYFGPGTRLTVL.

The chain has TRBV7-2 and TRBJ2-7; 13 nucleotides agree with TRBD2. Germline loops: CDR1 SGHTA, CDR2 FQGNSA. V lost 6 bases and J lost 5; bases outside the gene matches: 7. The CDR3 is 15 residues long. For the CDR3, the DNA is TGTGCCAGCAGTTCCGGACTAGCGGGAGTAAACGAGCAGTACTTC. Its protein is CASSSGLAGVNEQYF.

This chain uses TRBV7-8 with TRBJ1-4; 7 nucleotides line up with TRBD1. V trimming: 6 bases; J trimming: 8 bases; junction bases outside the gene matches: 9. Germline V CDR1 and CDR2: SGHVS, FQNEAQ. This CDR3 has 14 residues. The CDR3 region is CASRRDSRSEKLFF. The CDR3, as DNA: TGTGCCAGCAGAAGGGACAGTCGGAGCGAAAAACTGTTTTTT.

V usage is TRBV10-2 and J usage is TRBJ2-7; TRBD2 matches at 10 bases. Germline V gene sequence: CDR1 WSHSY, CDR2 SAAADI. The CDR3 runs to 18 residues. J gave up 4 bases and V 2 bases, and 14 bases lay outside the gene matches. CDR3 DNA sequence: TGCGCCAGCAGTGAGCAGGGCCTAGCGGGGGAACCTTCTTACGAGCAGTACTTC. Protein product: CASSEQGLAGEPSYEQYF.

This chain uses TRBV9 with TRBJ2-7; the match to TRBD2 covers 13 bases. The V gene end was trimmed by 3 bases and the J gene end by 4 bases; junction bases not matched to a gene: 7. CDR1 SGDLS and CDR2 YYNGEE come from the germline V gene. The CDR3 has 16 residues. The CDR3 sequence: CASSAGLAGVRYEQYF. CDR3 DNA sequence: TGTGCCAGCAGCGCAGGACTAGCGGGAGTAAGGTACGAGCAGTACTTC.

The chain's CDR3 is CASSQAGSDGYEQYF. The CDR3 DNA reads as TGCGCCAGCAGCCAAGCGGGGTCAGATGGTTACGAGCAGTACTTC. The V call is TRBV4-1, the J call TRBJ2-7, with D tentatively TRBD2 (5 bases). This CDR3 region has 15 residues. CDR1 MGHRA and CDR2 YSYEKL come from the germline V gene. V gave up 1 base and J gave up 4 bases, with 14 bases separating them.

This clone was counted a single time. The rearrangement joins TRBV18 to TRBJ1-1; D is ambiguous. Trimming pared 3 bases from V and 4 bases from J, leaving 6 bases between. This CDR3 is 12 amino acids long. Germline lookup yields CDR1 KGHSH and CDR2 LQKENI. The CDR3 DNA reads TGTGCCAGCTCACCTACACCCACTGAAGCTTTCTTT. Amino acids: CASSPTPTEAFF. The variable domain in full, with the rest retrieved from reference TRBV18 and TRBJ1-1, is NAGVMQNPRHLVRRRGQEARLRCSPMKGHSHVYWYRQLPEEGLKFMVYLQKENIIDESGMPKERFSAEFPKEGPSILRIQQVVRGDSAAYFCASSPTPTEAFFGQGTRLTVV.

Concerning this clone itself: A clone one base away is much larger, so this may be a read error. This chain uses TRBV7-3 with TRBJ1-1; D might be TRBD1 (5 bases). The CDR3 consists of 13 residues. CDR1 and CDR2 (germline): SGHTA, FQGTGA. The CDR3 coding sequence is TGTGCCAGCGGCTTAGGGGAGAGGACTGAAGCTTTCTTT. This gives the protein CASGLGERTEAFF.

The chain carries TRBV4-2 and TRBJ2-5; 11 bases align to TRBD1. This CDR3 region has 15 residues. Germline V gene data show CDR1 as LGHNA and CDR2 as YNFKEQ. V lost 6 bases to trimming and J lost 4 bases; unmatched junction nucleotides: 7. Here the CDR3 reads CASRPGTGGRETQYF. The CDR3 DNA follows: TGTGCCAGCAGACCCGGGACAGGGGGGCGAGAGACCCAGTACTTC.

J is TRBJ2-7 and V is TRBV29-1; 10 bases map to TRBD1. This CDR3 region has 13 residues. Unmatched junction bases numbered 5, after V lost 6 bases and J lost 3 bases. CDR1 and CDR2 from the germline V gene are SQVTM and ANQGSEA. The CDR3 spells CSVRTGGLYEQYF. DNA for the CDR3: TGCAGCGTCCGGACAGGGGGTCTCTACGAGCAGTACTTC.

The chain uses TRBV4-3 and TRBJ2-4; a possible D gene is TRBD1 (5 bases). The CDR3 spans 14 residues. V shed 0 bases and J shed 9 bases, with 12 bases lying between them. Germline CDR1 LGHNA, CDR2 YSLEER. The CDR3, as DNA: TGCGCCAGCAGCCAAGACGCAGGGATACGCATTCAGTACTTC. This gives the protein CASSQDAGIRIQYF.

The chain is built from TRBV7-2 and TRBJ2-2; maybe TRBD2 (6 bases). This CDR3 region has 15 residues. The V end lost 0 bases, the J end lost 2 bases, and 7 bases lay between the germline ends. Germline CDR1 and CDR2: SGHTA and FQGNSA. The CDR3: CASSLARGNTGELFF. The CDR3 DNA reads as TGTGCCAGCAGCTTAGCGCGGGGAAACACCGGGGAGCTGTTTTTT.

This clone occurred a few times. The rearrangement links TRBV5-1 to TRBJ2-7, with 10 bases aligning to TRBD1. The ends lost 0 bases at V and 5 bases at J; junction bases unmatched: 5. Looked up from germline, CDR1 is SGHRS and CDR2 is YFSETQ. The CDR3 spans 15 residues. CDR3 nucleotides: TGCGCCAGCAGCTTGGGGTCGACAGGGGGCAACGAGCAGTACTTC. Encoded protein: CASSLGSTGGNEQYF.